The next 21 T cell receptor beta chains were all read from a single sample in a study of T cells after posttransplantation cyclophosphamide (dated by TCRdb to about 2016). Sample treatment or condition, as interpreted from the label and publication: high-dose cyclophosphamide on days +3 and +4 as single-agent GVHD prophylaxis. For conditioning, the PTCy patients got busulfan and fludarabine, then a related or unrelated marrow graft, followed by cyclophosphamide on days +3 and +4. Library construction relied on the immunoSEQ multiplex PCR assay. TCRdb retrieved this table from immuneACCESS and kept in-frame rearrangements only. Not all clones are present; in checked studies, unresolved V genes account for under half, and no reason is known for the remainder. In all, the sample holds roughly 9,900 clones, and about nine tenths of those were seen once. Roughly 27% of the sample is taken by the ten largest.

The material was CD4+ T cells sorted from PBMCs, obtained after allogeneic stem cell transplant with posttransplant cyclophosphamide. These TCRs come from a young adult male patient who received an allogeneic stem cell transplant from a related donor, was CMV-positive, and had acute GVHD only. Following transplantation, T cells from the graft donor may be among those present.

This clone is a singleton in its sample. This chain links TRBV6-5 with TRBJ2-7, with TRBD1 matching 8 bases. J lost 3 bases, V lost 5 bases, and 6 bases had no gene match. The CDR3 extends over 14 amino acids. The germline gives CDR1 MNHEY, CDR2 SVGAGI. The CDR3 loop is CASSPGQERYEQYF. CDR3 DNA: TGTGCCAGCAGTCCGGGACAGGAACGCTACGAGCAGTACTTC.

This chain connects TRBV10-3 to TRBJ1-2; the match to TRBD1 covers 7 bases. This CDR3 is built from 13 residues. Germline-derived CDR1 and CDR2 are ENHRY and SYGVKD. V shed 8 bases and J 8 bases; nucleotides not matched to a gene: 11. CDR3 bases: TGTGCCATCCGCGGGACAGCAGGCTGGGGCTACACCTTC. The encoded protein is CAIRGTAGWGYTF.

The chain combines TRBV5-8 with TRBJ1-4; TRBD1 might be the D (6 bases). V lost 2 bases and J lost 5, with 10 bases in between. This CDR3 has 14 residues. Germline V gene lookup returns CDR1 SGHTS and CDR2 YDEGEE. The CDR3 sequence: CASSFRGENEKLFF. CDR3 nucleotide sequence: TGTGCCAGCAGCTTCAGGGGTGAGAATGAAAAACTGTTTTTT.

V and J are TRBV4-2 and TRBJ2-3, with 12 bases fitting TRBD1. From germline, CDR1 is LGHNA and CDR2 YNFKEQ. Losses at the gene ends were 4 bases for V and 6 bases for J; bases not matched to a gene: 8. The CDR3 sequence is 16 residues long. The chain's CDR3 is CASSPRGQGASDTQYF. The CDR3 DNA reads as TGTGCCAGCAGCCCGAGGGGACAGGGGGCATCTGATACGCAGTATTTT.

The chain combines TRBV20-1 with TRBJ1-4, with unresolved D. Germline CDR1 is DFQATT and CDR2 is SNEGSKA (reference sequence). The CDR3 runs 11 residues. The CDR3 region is CSLAANEKLFF. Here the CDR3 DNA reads TGCAGCTTAGCCGCTAATGAAAAACTGTTTTTT.

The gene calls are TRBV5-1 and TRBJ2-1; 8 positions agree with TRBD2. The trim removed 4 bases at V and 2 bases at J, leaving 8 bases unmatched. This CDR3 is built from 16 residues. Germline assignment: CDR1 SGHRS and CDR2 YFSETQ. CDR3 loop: CASSGSAAGAYNEQFF. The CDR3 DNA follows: TGCGCCAGCAGCGGATCGGCAGCGGGGGCCTACAATGAGCAGTTCTTC.

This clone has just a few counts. The CDR3, as DNA: TGTGCCACCAGCGTACAGGGGGCCTCCTACGAGCAGTACTTC. This sequence encodes CATSVQGASYEQYF. V is TRBV15 and J is TRBJ2-7; TRBD1 agrees at 9 bases. V was pared by 5 bases and J by 0 bases, with 2 bases of the junction left unmatched. Germline CDR1 reads LNHNV; CDR2 reads YYDKDF (reference sequence). The CDR3 runs 14 residues.

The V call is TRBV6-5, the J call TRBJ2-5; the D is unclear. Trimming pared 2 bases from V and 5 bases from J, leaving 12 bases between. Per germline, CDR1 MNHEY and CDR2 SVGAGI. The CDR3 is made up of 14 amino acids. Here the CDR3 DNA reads TGTGCCAGCAGTTACCGCACCCACGGGGAGACCCAGTACTTC. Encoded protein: CASSYRTHGETQYF.

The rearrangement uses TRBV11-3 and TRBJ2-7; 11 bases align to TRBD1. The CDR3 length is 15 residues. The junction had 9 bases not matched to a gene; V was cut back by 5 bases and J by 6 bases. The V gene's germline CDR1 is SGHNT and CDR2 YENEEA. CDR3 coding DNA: TGTGCCAGCAGCCTAGGACAGGGGGCAGGGGGCGAGCAGTACTTC. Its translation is CASSLGQGAGGEQYF.

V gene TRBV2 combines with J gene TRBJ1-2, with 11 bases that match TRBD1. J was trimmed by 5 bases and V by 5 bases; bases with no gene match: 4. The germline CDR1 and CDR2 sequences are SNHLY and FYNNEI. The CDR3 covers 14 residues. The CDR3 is CASSSGQGVYGYTF. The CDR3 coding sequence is TGTGCCAGCAGTTCGGGACAGGGGGTTTATGGCTACACCTTC.

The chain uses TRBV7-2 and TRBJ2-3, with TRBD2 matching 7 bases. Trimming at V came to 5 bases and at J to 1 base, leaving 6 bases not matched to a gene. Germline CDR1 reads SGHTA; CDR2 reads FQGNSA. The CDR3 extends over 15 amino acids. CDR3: CASSPEAGGTDTQYF. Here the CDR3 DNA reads TGTGCCAGCAGCCCTGAGGCGGGGGGCACAGATACGCAGTATTTT.

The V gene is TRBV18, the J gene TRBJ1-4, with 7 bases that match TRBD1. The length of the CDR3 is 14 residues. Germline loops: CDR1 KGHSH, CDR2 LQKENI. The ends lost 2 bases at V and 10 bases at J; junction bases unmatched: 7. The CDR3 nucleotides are TGTGCCAGCTCACCAAAGGACAGGACTGGAAAACTGTTTTTT. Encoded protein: CASSPKDRTGKLFF.

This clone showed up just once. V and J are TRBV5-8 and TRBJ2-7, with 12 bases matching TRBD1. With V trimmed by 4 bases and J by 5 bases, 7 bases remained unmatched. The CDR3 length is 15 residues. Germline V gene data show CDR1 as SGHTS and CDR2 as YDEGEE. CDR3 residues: CASSLPGTGGNEQYF. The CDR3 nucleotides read TGTGCCAGCAGCCTCCCCGGGACAGGGGGCAACGAGCAGTACTTC.

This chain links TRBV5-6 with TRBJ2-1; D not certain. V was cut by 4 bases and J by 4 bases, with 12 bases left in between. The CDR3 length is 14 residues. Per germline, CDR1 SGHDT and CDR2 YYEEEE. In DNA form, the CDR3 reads TGTGCCAGCAGCCCCCGTGGCCGATACAATGAGCAGTTCTTC. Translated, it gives CASSPRGRYNEQFF.

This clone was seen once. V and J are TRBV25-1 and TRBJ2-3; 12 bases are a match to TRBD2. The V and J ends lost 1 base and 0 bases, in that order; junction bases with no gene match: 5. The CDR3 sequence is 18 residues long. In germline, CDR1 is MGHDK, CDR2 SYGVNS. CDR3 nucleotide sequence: TGTGCCAGCAGTGAATTCCTACTAGCGGGGGGTAGCACAGATACGCAGTATTTT. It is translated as CASSEFLLAGGSTDTQYF.

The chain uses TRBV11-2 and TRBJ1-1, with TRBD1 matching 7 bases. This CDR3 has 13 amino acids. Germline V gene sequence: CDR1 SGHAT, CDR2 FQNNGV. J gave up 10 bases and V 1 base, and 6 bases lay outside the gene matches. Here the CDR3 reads CASSLGFRQGAFF. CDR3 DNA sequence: TGTGCCAGCAGCTTAGGGTTCAGACAGGGAGCTTTCTTT.

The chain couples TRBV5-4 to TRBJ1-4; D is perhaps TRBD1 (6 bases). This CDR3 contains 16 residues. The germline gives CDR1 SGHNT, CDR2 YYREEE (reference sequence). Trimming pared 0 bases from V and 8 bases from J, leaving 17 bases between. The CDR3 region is CASSLAIAGEREKLFF. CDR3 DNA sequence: TGTGCCAGCAGCTTGGCTATAGCAGGGGAACGGGAAAAACTGTTTTTT.

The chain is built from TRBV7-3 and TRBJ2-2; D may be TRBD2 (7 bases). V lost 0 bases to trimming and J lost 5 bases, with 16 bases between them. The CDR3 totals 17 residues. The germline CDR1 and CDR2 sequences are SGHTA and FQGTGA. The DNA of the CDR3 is TGTGCCAGCAGCTTAACCGGTCGGGGGGCGGGGACCGGGGAGCTGTTTTTT. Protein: CASSLTGRGAGTGELFF.

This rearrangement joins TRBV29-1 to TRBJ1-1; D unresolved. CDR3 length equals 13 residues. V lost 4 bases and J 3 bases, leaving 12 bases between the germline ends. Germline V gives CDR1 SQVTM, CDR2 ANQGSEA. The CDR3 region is CSVVAFGDTEAFF. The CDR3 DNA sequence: TGCAGCGTTGTGGCTTTCGGGGACACTGAAGCTTTCTTT.

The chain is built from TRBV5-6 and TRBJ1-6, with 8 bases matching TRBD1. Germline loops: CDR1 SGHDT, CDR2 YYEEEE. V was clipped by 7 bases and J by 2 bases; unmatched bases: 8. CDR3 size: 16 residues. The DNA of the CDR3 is TGTGCCAGCCAACGACAGGGGTTCACCTATAATTCACCCCTCCACTTT. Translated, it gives CASQRQGFTYNSPLHF.

Written as DNA, the CDR3 is TGTGCCACCAGTGTGGACAGGGCGGGCAATCAGCCCCAGCATTTT. It specifies CATSVDRAGNQPQHF. The gene calls are TRBV15 and TRBJ1-5; 8 nucleotides align to TRBD1. The CDR3 loop spans 15 amino acids. Trimming at V came to 6 bases and at J to 2 bases, leaving 6 bases not matched to a gene. CDR1 and CDR2 from the germline V gene are LNHNV and YYDKDF (reference sequence).